This T cell receptor (beta chain) was recorded in a study of T cell responses to AZD1222 COVID-19 vaccine. Study-wide findings and caveats: A rise in Spike-specific TCR breadth and depth followed two AZD1222 doses.

Remarks on this clone: The antigen remains undetermined.

Measured with immunoSEQ multiplex PCR; TCRdb has only the in-frame clones, and not every one. The sample comprises fewer than 85,000 clones, just over 90% of which are singletons, and approximately 6.5% rests with the top ten. V was shortened by 7 bases and J by 3 bases, with 13 bases between the two germline ends. The CDR3 runs 14 residues. Germline CDR1 and CDR2: PRHDT and FYEKMQ (reference sequence). Specimen: peripheral blood, collected on day 0 of MenACWY control vaccination. This sequence joins TRBV13 and TRBJ2-1; maybe TRBD2 (6 bases). This TCR was recovered from an adult in good health. CDR3 nucleotide sequence: TGTGCCAGCACCCCGAAGACTAGCTACAATGAGCAGTTCTTC. Its translation is CASTPKTSYNEQFF.